The clone carrying this T cell receptor beta chain was detected many times. Its antigen is not known. These data are taken from a study of T-cell memory formation after mild COVID-19. Study-wide context: Largely, TCR clusters stayed within a single donor. Study-level findings and limits: Clones that got smaller from day 15 to 85 had even CD4/CD8, while clones growing later tipped toward CD4+. Unconfirmed was the SARS-CoV-2 specificity of second-wave clones that peaked on day 37. Pre-infection memory held some responding clones, suggesting pre-existing cross-reactive T cells responded.

V lost 0 bases and J 1 base, leaving 8 bases between the germline ends. Per germline, CDR1 SGHRS and CDR2 YFSETQ. This CDR3 has 15 amino acids. MiXCR was run by TCRdb on the 5' RACE reads, yielding one entry per CDR3 protein. This table holds around 90,000 distinct CDR3 sequences, approximately 15% found once. This sequence was found in a man aged 18 to 29 who had mild COVID-19 (a few samples of this study predate the infection). Cell type and time point are not known. The J gene is TRBJ2-1, the V gene TRBV5-1, with no clear D. Sequencing input: PBMCs or a T cell subset sorted from them (not recorded which). The CDR3 is CASSLAEFSYNEQFF. CDR3 DNA: TGCGCCAGCAGCTTGGCGGAATTTTCCTACAATGAGCAGTTCTTC.